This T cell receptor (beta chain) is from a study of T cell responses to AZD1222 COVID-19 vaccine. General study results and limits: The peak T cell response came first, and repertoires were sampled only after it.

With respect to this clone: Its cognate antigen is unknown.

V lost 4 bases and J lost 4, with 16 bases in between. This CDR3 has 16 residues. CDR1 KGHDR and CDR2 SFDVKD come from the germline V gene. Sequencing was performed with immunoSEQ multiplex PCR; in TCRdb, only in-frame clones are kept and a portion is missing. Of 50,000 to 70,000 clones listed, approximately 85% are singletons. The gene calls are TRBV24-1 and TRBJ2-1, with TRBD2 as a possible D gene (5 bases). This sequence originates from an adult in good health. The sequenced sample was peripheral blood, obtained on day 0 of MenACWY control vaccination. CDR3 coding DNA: TGTGCCACCAGTGACCCCACTGGGAGCCGGTACAATGAGCAGTTCTTC. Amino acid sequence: CATSDPTGSRYNEQFF.